This T cell receptor beta chain comes out of a study of blood T cells in healthy people across ages. Study observations and caveats: Diversity of TCR beta per million T cells declined in a roughly linear way with age. Long-lived donors carried more naive CD4+ cells and greater diversity than aged donors. Diversity of TCR beta correlated strongly with naive T cell percentage. Donor CMV status, an unknown factor, possibly confounded changes in expanded clonotypes.

The CDR3 length is 17 residues. A sample-barcoded 5' primer and a J-beta primer mix were used in a second PCR of about 6 to 12 cycles. TCRdb processed the 5' RACE reads anew with MiXCR; each CDR3 protein has one entry. The data show nearly 1 million distinct CDR3 sequences, roughly half seen once. Remarks on this clonotype: What it recognizes is unknown.

The gene calls are TRBV21-1 and TRBJ2-1; the DNA was not used to check the table's D call, TRBD1. TRBV21-1 is shown as a pseudogene. The sequenced sample consisted of blood. The source is a woman between 55 and 75 years old in good health. The CDR3 DNA sequence: TGTGCCAGCAGCAAAGTAGTGGGAGAGGGGCGTGGCAATGAGCAGTTCTTC. Encoded protein: CASSKVVGEGRGNEQFF.